What follows are 5 T cell receptor beta chains derived from one specimen sequenced in a study of blood T cells in healthy people across ages. A second PCR, run for about 6 to 11 cycles, used a sample-barcoded 5' primer plus a J-beta primer mix. TCRdb re-derived calls from the 5' RACE reads in MiXCR, one entry per CDR3 protein. The repertoire has roughly 1,500,000 distinct CDR3 sequences, roughly 30% of them found once; the top ten carry about 11%. The sequenced material came from blood. The origin of the receptors is a young woman in good health.

The table lists this clonotype with a few counts. CDR3 DNA: TGTGCCAGCAGCTTGGGCACTGGAAACACCATATATTTT. The encoded protein is CASSLGTGNTIYF. The rearrangement links TRBV5-6 to TRBJ1-3; D not resolved. Trimming left V 0 bases short and J 2 bases short, with 3 bases between. The length of the CDR3 is 13 residues. Germline assignment: CDR1 SGHDT and CDR2 YYEEEE.

This chain connects TRBV12-3 or TRBV12-4 to TRBJ2-2; D tentatively reads TRBD1 or TRBD2 (5 bases each). This CDR3 has 16 amino acids. V lost 1 base to trimming and J lost 0 bases, with 9 bases between them. Here the CDR3 DNA reads TGTGCCAGCAGTTTAGTCGAGGGGACGAACACCGGGGAGCTGTTTTTT. Translating it yields CASSLVEGTNTGELFF.

The rearrangement joins TRBV5-5 to TRBJ2-5; possibly TRBD2 for D (5 bases). The CDR3 spans 11 residues. V was cut by 0 bases and J by 9 bases, with 6 bases left in between. Germline V gives CDR1 SGHKS, CDR2 YYEKEE (reference sequence). CDR3 in DNA: TGTGCCAGCAGCTTGGGGGAGTCCCAGTACTTC. Amino acid sequence: CASSLGESQYF. The full variable domain, completed using reference TRBV5-5 and TRBJ2-5, is DAGVTQSPTHLIKTRGQQVTLRCSPISGHKSVSWYQQVLGQGPQFIFQYYEKEERGRGNFPDRFSARQFPNYSSELNVNALLLGDSALYLCASSLGESQYFGPGTRLLVL.

A remark on this clonotype: At one boundary the junction diverges from the germline segment, which might be a read error. The V gene is TRBV9, the J gene TRBJ2-3; the D gene could be TRBD1 or TRBD2 (5 bases each). There are 15 residues in the CDR3. Germline CDR1 SGDLS, CDR2 YYNGEE. This chain's CDR3 is CTSSASRGTPDTQYF. The CDR3 nucleotides read TGTACCAGCAGCGCCTCTCGTGGGACCCCAGATACGCAGTATTTT.

V and J are TRBV5-6 and TRBJ2-3, with D maybe TRBD1 (6 bases). The CDR3 has 15 residues. Per germline, CDR1 SGHDT and CDR2 YYEEEE. With 4 bases removed from V and 0 bases from J, the gap between germline ends came to 12 bases. The CDR3 region has the DNA TGTGCCAGCAGCGCCGACAGGCGTAGCACAGATACGCAGTATTTT. The encoded protein is CASSADRRSTDTQYF.